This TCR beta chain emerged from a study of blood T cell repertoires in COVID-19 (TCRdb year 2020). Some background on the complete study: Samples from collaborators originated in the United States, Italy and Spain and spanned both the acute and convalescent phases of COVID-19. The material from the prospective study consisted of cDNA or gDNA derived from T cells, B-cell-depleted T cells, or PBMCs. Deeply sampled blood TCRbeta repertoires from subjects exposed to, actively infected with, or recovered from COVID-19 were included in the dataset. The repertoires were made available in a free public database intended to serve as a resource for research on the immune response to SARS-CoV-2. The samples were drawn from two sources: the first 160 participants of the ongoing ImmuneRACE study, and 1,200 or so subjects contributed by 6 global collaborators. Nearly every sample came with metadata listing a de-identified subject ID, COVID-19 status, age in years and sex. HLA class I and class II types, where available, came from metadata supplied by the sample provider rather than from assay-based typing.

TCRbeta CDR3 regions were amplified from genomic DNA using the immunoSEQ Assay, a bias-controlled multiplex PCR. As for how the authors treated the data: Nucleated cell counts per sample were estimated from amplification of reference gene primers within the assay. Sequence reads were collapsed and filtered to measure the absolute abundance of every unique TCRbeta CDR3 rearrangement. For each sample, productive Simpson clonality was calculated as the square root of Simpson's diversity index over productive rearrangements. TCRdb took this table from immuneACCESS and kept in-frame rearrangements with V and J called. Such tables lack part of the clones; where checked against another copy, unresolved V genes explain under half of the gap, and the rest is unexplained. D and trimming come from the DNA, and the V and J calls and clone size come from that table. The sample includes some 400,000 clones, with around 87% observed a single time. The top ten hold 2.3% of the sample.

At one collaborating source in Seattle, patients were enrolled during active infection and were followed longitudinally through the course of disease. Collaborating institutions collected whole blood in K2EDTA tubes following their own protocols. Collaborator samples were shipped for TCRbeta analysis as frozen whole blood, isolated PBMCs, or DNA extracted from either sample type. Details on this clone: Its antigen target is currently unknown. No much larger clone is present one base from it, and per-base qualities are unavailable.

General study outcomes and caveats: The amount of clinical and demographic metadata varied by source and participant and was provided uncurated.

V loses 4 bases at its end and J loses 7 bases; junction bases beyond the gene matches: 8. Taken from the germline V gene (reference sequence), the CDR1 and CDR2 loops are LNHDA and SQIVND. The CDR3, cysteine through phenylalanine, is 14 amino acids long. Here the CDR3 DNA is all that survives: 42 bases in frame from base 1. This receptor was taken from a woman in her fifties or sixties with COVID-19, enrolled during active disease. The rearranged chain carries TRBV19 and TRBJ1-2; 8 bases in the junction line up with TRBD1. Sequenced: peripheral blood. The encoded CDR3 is CASSRGDRFSGYTF. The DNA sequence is TGTGCCAGTAGTAGAGGGGACAGGTTCTCTGGCTACACCTTC. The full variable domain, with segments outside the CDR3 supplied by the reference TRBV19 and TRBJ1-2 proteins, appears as DGGITQSPKYLFRKEGQNVTLSCEQNLNHDAMYWYRQDPGQGLRLIYYSQIVNDFQKGDIAEGYSVSREKKESFPLTVTSAQKNPTAFYLCASSRGDRFSGYTFGSGTRLTVV.